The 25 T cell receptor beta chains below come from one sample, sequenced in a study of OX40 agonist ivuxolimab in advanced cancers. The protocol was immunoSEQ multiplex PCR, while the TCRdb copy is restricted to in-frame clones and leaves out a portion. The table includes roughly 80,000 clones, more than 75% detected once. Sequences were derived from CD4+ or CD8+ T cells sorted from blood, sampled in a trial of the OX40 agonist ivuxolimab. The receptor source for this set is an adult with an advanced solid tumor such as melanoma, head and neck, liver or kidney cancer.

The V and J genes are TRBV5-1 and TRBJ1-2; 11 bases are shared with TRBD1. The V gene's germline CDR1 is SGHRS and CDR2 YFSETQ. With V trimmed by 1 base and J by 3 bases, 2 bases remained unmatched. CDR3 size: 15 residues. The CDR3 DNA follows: TGCGCCAGCAGCTTGACGGGACAGGGGGACTATGGCTACACCTTC. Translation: CASSLTGQGDYGYTF.

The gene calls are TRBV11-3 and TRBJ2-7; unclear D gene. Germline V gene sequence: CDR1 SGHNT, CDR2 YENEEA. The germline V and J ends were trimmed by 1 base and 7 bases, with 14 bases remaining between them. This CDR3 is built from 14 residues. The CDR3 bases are TGTGCCAGCAGCTTAGGAATGCTAAGGATAGAGCAGTACTTC. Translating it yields CASSLGMLRIEQYF.

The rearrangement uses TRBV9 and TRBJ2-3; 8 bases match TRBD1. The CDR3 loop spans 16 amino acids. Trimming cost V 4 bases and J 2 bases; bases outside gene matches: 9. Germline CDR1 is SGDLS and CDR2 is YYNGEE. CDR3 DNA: TGTGCCAGCAGCTTCGGACAGGGCACCCCCACAGATACGCAGTATTTT. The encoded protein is CASSFGQGTPTDTQYF.

CDR3 protein: CASSLSSTGTGRDEQYF. Here the CDR3 DNA reads TGCGCCAGCAGCTTGTCATCCACCGGGACAGGGAGAGATGAGCAGTACTTC. The rearrangement uses TRBV5-1 and TRBJ2-7; 9 bases are shared with TRBD1. Trimming cost V 1 base and J 7 bases; bases outside gene matches: 15. The length of the CDR3 is 17 residues. Germline V gene lookup returns CDR1 SGHRS and CDR2 YFSETQ. Drawing the rest from reference TRBV5-1 and TRBJ2-7, the complete variable domain is KAGVTQTPRYLIKTRGQQVTLSCSPISGHRSVSWYQQTPGQGLQFLFEYFSETQRNKGNFPGRFSGRQFSNSRSEMNVSTLELGDSALYLCASSLSSTGTGRDEQYFGPGTRLTVT.

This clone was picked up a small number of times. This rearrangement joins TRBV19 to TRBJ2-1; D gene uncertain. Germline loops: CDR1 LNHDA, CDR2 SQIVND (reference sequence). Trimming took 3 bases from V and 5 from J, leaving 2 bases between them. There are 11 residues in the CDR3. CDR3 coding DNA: TGTGCCAGTAGTATGAACAATGAGCAGTTCTTC. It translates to CASSMNNEQFF.

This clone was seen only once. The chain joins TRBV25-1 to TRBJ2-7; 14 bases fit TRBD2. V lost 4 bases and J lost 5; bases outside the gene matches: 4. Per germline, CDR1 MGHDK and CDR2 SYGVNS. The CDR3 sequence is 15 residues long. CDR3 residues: CASSGRLAGGNEQYF. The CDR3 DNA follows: TGTGCCAGCAGTGGGAGACTAGCGGGAGGGAACGAGCAGTACTTC.

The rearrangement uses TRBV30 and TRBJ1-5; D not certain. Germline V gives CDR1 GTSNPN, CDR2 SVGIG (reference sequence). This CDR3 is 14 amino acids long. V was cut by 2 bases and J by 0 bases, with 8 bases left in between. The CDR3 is CAWSIGLSNQPQHF. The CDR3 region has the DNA TGTGCCTGGAGTATCGGGCTTAGCAATCAGCCCCAGCATTTT.

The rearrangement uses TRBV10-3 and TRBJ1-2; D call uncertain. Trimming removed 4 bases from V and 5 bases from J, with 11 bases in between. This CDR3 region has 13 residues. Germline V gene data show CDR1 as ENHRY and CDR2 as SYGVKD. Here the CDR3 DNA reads TGTGCCATCAGTGCGTCCCCTTCATATGGCTACACCTTC. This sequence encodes CAISASPSYGYTF.

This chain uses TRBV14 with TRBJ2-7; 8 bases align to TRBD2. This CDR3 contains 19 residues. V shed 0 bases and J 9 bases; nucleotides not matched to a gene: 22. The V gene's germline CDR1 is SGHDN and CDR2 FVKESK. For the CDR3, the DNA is TGTGCCAGCAGCCAAGATCTTTTTGTGTTTGGGACTAGTCGATTTAGGCAGTACTTC. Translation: CASSQDLFVFGTSRFRQYF. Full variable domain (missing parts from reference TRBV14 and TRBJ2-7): EAGVTQFPSHSVIEKGQTVTLRCDPISGHDNLYWYRRVMGKEIKFLLHFVKESKQDESGMPNNRFLAERTGGTYSTLKVQPAELEDSGVYFCASSQDLFVFGTSRFRQYFGPGTRLTVT.

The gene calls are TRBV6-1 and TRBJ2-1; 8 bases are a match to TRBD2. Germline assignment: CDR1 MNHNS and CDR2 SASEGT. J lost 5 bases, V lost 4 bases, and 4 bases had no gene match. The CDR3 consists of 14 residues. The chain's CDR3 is CASSVQLADNEQFF. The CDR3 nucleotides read TGTGCCAGCAGTGTCCAACTAGCGGACAATGAGCAGTTCTTC.

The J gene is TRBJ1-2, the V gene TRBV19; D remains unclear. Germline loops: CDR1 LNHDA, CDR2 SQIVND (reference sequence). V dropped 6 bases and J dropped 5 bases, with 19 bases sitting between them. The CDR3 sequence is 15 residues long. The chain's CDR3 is CASRRTLAPDYGYTF. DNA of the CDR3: TGTGCCAGTAGGAGGACCTTGGCCCCGGATTATGGCTACACCTTC.

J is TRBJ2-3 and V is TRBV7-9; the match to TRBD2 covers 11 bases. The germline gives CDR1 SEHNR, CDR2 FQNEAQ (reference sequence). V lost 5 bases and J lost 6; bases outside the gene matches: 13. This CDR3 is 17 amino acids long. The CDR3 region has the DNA TGTGCCAGCAGCGGAACGTTAGCGGGAGGGCCAATGGATACGCAGTATTTT. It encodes CASSGTLAGGPMDTQYF.

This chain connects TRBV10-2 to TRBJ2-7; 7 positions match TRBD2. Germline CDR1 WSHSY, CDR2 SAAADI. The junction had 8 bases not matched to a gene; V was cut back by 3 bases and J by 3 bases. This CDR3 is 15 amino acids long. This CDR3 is CASSDSSGLIYEQYF. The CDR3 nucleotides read TGCGCCAGCAGTGACTCTAGCGGCTTGATCTACGAGCAGTACTTC.

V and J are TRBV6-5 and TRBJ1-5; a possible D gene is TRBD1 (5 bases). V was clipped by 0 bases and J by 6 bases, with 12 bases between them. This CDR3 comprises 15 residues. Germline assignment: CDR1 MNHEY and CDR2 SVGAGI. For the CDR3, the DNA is TGTGCCAGCAGTTACTCAGGAGGGGTTCGTCAGCCCCAGCATTTT. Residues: CASSYSGGVRQPQHF.

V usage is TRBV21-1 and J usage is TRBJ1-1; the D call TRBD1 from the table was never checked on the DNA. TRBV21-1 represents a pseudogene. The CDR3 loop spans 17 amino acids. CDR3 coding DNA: TGTGCCAGCCCCCTCCCCGGACAGGGAGAATTGGGGACTGAAGCTTTCTTT. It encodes CASPLPGQGELGTEAFF.

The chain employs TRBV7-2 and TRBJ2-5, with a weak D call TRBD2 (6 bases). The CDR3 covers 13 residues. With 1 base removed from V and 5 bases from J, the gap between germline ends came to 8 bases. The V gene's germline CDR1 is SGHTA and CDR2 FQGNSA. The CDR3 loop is CASSLVGGETQYF. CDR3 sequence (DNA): TGTGCCAGCAGCTTAGTCGGGGGTGAGACCCAGTACTTC.

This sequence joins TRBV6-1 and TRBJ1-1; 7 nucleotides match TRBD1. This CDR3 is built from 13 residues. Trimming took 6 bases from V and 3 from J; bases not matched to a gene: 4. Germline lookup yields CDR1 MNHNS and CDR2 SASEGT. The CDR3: CASRGTEHTEAFF. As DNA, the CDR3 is TGTGCCAGCAGGGGGACAGAACACACTGAAGCTTTCTTT.

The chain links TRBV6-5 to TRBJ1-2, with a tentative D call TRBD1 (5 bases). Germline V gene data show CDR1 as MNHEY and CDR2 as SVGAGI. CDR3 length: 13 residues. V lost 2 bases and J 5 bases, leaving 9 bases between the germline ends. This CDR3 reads CASSYTPGYGYTF. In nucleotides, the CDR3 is TGTGCCAGCAGTTACACGCCAGGGTATGGCTACACCTTC.

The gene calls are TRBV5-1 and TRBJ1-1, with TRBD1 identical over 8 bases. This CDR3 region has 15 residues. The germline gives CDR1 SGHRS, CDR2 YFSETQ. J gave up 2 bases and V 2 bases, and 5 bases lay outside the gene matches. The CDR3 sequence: CASSFSQGANTEAFF. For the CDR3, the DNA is TGCGCCAGCAGCTTCTCCCAGGGGGCTAACACTGAAGCTTTCTTT.

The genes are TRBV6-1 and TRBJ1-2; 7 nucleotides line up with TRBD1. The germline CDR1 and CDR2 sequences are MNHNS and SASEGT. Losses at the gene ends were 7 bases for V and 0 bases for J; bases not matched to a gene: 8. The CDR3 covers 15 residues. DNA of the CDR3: TGTGCCAGCACCCAAAGGGACAGCACTAACTATGGCTACACCTTC. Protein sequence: CASTQRDSTNYGYTF.

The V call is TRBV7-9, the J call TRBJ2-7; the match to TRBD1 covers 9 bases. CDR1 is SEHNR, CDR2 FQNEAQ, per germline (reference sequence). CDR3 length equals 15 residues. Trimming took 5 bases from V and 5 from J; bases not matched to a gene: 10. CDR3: CASSVQTGTGNEQYF. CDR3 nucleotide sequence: TGTGCCAGCAGCGTACAAACCGGGACAGGGAACGAGCAGTACTTC.

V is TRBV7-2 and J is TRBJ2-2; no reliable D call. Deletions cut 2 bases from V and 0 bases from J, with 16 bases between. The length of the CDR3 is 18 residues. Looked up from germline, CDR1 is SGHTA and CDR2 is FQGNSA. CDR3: CASSLFGSPATNTGELFF. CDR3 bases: TGTGCCAGCAGCTTATTTGGGTCCCCGGCCACGAACACCGGGGAGCTGTTTTTT.

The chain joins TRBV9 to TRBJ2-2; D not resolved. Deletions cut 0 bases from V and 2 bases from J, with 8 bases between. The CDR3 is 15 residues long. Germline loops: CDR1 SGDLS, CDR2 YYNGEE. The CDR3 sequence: CASSVGDINTGELFF. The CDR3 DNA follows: TGTGCCAGCAGCGTAGGGGATATTAACACCGGGGAGCTGTTTTTT.

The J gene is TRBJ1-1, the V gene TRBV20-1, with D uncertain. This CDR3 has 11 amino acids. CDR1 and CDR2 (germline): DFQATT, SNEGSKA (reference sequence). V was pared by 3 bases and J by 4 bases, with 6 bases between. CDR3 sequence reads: CSARSGTEAFF. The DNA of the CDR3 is TGCAGTGCTAGGTCCGGCACTGAAGCTTTCTTT.

The CDR3 here is CASSPRGTNTEAFF. CDR3 nucleotides: TGTGCCAGCAGCCCCCGGGGGACCAACACTGAAGCTTTCTTT. The chain couples TRBV6-1 to TRBJ1-1; weak D call: TRBD1 (5 bases). Germline assignment: CDR1 MNHNS and CDR2 SASEGT. CDR3 length: 14 amino acids. V lost 6 bases and J lost 2, with 13 bases in between.